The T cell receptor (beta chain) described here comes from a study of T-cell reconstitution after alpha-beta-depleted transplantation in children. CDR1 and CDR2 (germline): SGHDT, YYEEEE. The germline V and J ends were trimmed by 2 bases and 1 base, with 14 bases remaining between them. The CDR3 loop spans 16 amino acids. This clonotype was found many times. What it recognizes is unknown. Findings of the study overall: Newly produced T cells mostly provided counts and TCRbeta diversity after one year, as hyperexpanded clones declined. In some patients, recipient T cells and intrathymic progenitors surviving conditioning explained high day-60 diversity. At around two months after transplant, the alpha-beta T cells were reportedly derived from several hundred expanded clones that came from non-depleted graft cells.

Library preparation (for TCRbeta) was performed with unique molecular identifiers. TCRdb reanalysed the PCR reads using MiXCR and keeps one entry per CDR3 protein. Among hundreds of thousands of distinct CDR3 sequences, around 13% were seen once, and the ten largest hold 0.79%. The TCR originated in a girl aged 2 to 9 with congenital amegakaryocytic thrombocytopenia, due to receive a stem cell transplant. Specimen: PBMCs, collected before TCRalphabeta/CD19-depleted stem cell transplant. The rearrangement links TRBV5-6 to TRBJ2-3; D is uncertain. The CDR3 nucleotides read TGTGCCAGCAGCTTCTTATCTGGGAAACGCACAGATACGCAGTATTTT. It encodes CASSFLSGKRTDTQYF. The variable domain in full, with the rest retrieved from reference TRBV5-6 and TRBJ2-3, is DAGVTQSPTHLIKTRGQQVTLRCSPKSGHDTVSWYQQALGQGPQFIFQYYEEEERQRGNFPDRFSGHQFPNYSSELNVNALLLGDSALYLCASSFLSGKRTDTQYFGPGTRLTVL.